The 26 T cell receptor beta chains given below trace back to one sample, sequenced in a study of OX40 agonist ivuxolimab in advanced cancers. Method: immunoSEQ multiplex PCR; TCRdb's copy keeps in-frame clones and lacks some. Seen here are about 80,000 clones, 80% to 90% observed once, and the top ten hold 6% to 8.5%. Here the sequenced sample was CD4+ or CD8+ T cells sorted from blood, taken in a trial of the OX40 agonist ivuxolimab. The origin of the receptors is an adult with an advanced solid tumor such as melanoma, head and neck, liver or kidney cancer.

This chain links TRBV27 with TRBJ2-5, with D uncertain. The length of the CDR3 is 13 residues. Germline CDR1 and CDR2: MNHEY and SMNVEV (reference sequence). The V and J ends lost 5 bases and 5 bases respectively, with 12 bases between them. CDR3 DNA: TGTGCCAGCAGTATGAGATCCGGGGAGACCCAGTACTTC. Translation: CASSMRSGETQYF.

The table lists this clone with a few counts. The chain recombines TRBV28 with TRBJ1-5; unclear D gene. V was pared by 3 bases and J by 1 base, with 19 bases between. The CDR3 consists of 18 residues. Germline CDR1 MDHEN, CDR2 SYDVKM. The CDR3 region is CASSFWYNDPLSNQPQHF. The CDR3 nucleotides read TGTGCCAGCAGTTTTTGGTACAACGACCCTTTAAGCAATCAGCCCCAGCATTTT. Full variable domain (rest looked up from reference TRBV28 and TRBJ1-5): DVKVTQSSRYLVKRTGEKVFLECVQDMDHENMFWYRQDPGLGLRLIYFSYDVKMKEKGDIPEGYSVSREKKERFSLILESASTNQTSMYLCASSFWYNDPLSNQPQHFGDGTRLSIL.

The chain employs TRBV7-2 and TRBJ1-4; D not resolved. CDR1 SGHTA and CDR2 FQGNSA come from the germline V gene. This CDR3 is built from 16 residues. V lost 3 bases to trimming and J lost 0 bases, with 11 bases between them. CDR3 residues: CASSFDLVATNEKLFF. Here the CDR3 DNA reads TGTGCCAGCAGCTTTGACCTCGTTGCAACTAATGAAAAACTGTTTTTT.

CDR3 bases: TGTGCCAGCAGCTGGAGGGACAGGGGGACGGAGACCCAGTACTTC. Encoded protein: CASSWRDRGTETQYF. The chain is built from TRBV11-2 and TRBJ2-5, with TRBD1 identical over 11 bases. Germline-derived CDR1 and CDR2 are SGHAT and FQNNGV. The CDR3 covers 15 residues. J gave up 5 bases and V 4 bases, and 6 bases lay outside the gene matches.

The V gene is TRBV28, the J gene TRBJ1-2; a possible D gene is TRBD1 (6 bases). This CDR3 spans 15 amino acids. The germline V gene has CDR1 MDHEN and CDR2 SYDVKM. V gave up 5 bases and J gave up 8 bases, with 21 bases separating them. The DNA for the CDR3 is TGTGCCAGCAGTATATCGGACAGTCGTAATCGGGGCTACACCTTC. This codes for CASSISDSRNRGYTF.

In its sample, this clone was seen once. The chain uses TRBV19 and TRBJ2-1, with a possible D match to TRBD1 (5 bases). The CDR3 runs 15 residues. The germline V and J ends were trimmed by 1 base and 0 bases, with 7 bases remaining between them. CDR1 LNHDA and CDR2 SQIVND come from the germline V gene (reference sequence). The CDR3 region has the DNA TGTGCCAGTAGTATAGGACAGAGCTCCTACAATGAGCAGTTCTTC. Translated, it gives CASSIGQSSYNEQFF. Based on the CDR3 plus reference TRBV19 and TRBJ2-1, the full variable domain is DGGITQSPKYLFRKEGQNVTLSCEQNLNHDAMYWYRQDPGQGLRLIYYSQIVNDFQKGDIAEGYSVSREKKESFPLTVTSAQKNPTAFYLCASSIGQSSYNEQFFGPGTRLTVL.

The V and J genes are TRBV20-1 and TRBJ1-1; D uncertain. V lost 2 bases, J lost 4 bases, and 5 bases lay in between. This CDR3 has 11 amino acids. The germline V gene has CDR1 DFQATT and CDR2 SNEGSKA (reference sequence). As DNA, the CDR3 is TGCAGTGCTAGACCCGGCACTGAAGCTTTCTTT. It is translated as CSARPGTEAFF.

This chain joins TRBV14 and TRBJ2-7; 7 bases are shared with TRBD2. V trimming: 1 base; J trimming: 7 bases; junction bases outside the gene matches: 7. Per germline, CDR1 SGHDN and CDR2 FVKESK. This CDR3 is built from 14 residues. CDR3 region: CASSQVPGAGEQYF. The CDR3 DNA follows: TGTGCCAGCAGCCAAGTGCCGGGAGCGGGGGAGCAGTACTTC.

The chain has TRBV28 and TRBJ2-5; D unclear. The end of the DNA aligns better with TRBJ2-7, so the J call may be wrong. This CDR3 is built from 14 residues. In germline, CDR1 is MDHEN, CDR2 SYDVKM. In DNA, the CDR3 is TGTGCCAGCAGTCCTTGGCGGAGCACCTACGAGCAGTACTTC. Amino acid sequence: CASSPWRSTYEQYF.

The rearrangement links TRBV7-6 to TRBJ2-3, with 8 bases aligning to TRBD2. This CDR3 is 13 amino acids long. In germline, CDR1 is SGHVS, CDR2 FNYEAQ. Trimming at V came to 7 bases and at J to 10 bases, leaving 10 bases not matched to a gene. The CDR3 bases are TGTGCCAGCACCCCCGTGGCGGGAGGCCCGCAGTATTTT. As protein: CASTPVAGGPQYF.

This chain connects TRBV6-6 to TRBJ1-3; D remains ambiguous. This CDR3 region has 14 residues. CDR1 is MNHNY and CDR2 is SVGAGI in the germline V gene (reference sequence). The V end was cut by 5 bases, the J end by 1 base, with 9 bases between. The chain's CDR3 is CASSHTISGNTIYF. The CDR3 DNA follows: TGTGCCAGCAGTCATACAATTTCTGGAAACACCATATATTTT.

In its sample, this clone was seen a few times. The V and J genes are TRBV6-5 and TRBJ1-3; D may be TRBD1 (5 bases). Trimming took off 7 bases at V and 2 bases at J, with 12 bases between the two ends. The CDR3 is 14 residues long. From germline, CDR1 is MNHEY and CDR2 SVGAGI. CDR3 in amino acids: CASTQAGTGNTIYF. The DNA for the CDR3 is TGTGCCAGCACCCAGGCAGGGACTGGAAACACCATATATTTT.

DNA of the CDR3: TGTGCCAGCAGCGTCGGGTTGACCGGGGAGCTGTTTTTT. Residues: CASSVGLTGELFF. This chain connects TRBV9 to TRBJ2-2; the D is unclear. V dropped 2 bases and J dropped 5 bases, with 7 bases sitting between them. CDR1 SGDLS and CDR2 YYNGEE come from the germline V gene. This CDR3 region has 13 residues.

This clone was observed a handful of times. The V gene is TRBV19, the J gene TRBJ1-1; 7 nucleotides line up with TRBD1. V was clipped by 3 bases and J by 4 bases; unmatched bases: 8. CDR3 size: 15 residues. Germline CDR1 LNHDA, CDR2 SQIVND (reference sequence). Here the CDR3 reads CASSIPGQGVTEAFF. The DNA of the CDR3 is TGTGCCAGTAGTATTCCTGGGCAGGGGGTCACTGAAGCTTTCTTT.

The rearrangement uses TRBV7-7 and TRBJ2-1; D is perhaps TRBD2 (6 bases). V lost 3 bases to trimming and J lost 9 bases, with 15 bases between them. This CDR3 comprises 14 residues. CDR1 is SSHAT and CDR2 is FNYEAQ in the germline V gene (reference sequence). CDR3 protein: CASSLAGPIGEQFF. CDR3 coding DNA: TGTGCCAGCAGCTTGGCGGGACCGATCGGTGAGCAGTTCTTC.

Points on this clone: Other DNA sequences of this sample code for an identical CDR3. This chain links TRBV15 with TRBJ2-1, with D hard to call. Per germline, CDR1 LNHNV and CDR2 YYDKDF (reference sequence). This CDR3 spans 13 amino acids. V gave up 0 bases and J gave up 4 bases, with 4 bases separating them. The CDR3 reads CATSRDRYNEQFF. The DNA of the CDR3 is TGTGCCACCAGCAGAGATCGGTACAATGAGCAGTTCTTC.

The chain uses TRBV28 and TRBJ2-3; D gene unclear. The ends were cut back, 8 bases at V and 0 bases at J, with 21 bases in the middle. Germline CDR1 and CDR2: MDHEN and SYDVKM. CDR3 length: 17 amino acids. The CDR3 spells CASETGLSSWSTDTQYF. The CDR3 DNA is TGTGCCAGCGAGACGGGTCTTTCGTCGTGGAGCACAGATACGCAGTATTTT.

The chain has TRBV7-9 and TRBJ2-7; TRBD1 matches 8 bases. CDR3 length: 14 amino acids. Trimming cost V 2 bases and J 5 bases; bases outside gene matches: 5. CDR1 is SEHNR, CDR2 FQNEAQ, per germline (reference sequence). The CDR3 sequence is CASSLLGQGHEQYV. The CDR3 coding sequence is TGTGCCAGCAGCTTACTCGGACAGGGCCACGAGCAGTACGTC.

J is TRBJ1-5 and V is TRBV15; TRBD1 agrees at 11 bases. Germline V gene lookup returns CDR1 LNHNV and CDR2 YYDKDF (reference sequence). V was pared by 0 bases and J by 4 bases, with 8 bases of the junction left unmatched. This CDR3 comprises 18 residues. The CDR3 loop reads CATSRDTPGTGGNQPQHF. CDR3 bases: TGTGCCACCAGCAGAGACACGCCGGGGACAGGGGGTAATCAGCCCCAGCATTTT.

The V gene is TRBV2, the J gene TRBJ1-1, with 7 nucleotides matching TRBD1. This CDR3 contains 16 residues. Germline CDR1 reads SNHLY; CDR2 reads FYNNEI. V trimming: 3 bases; J trimming: 4 bases; junction bases outside the gene matches: 11. CDR3 nucleotides: TGTGCCAGCAGTGAGATGACAGGGATAATATCCACTGAAGCTTTCTTT. Amino acid sequence: CASSEMTGIISTEAFF.

The chain has TRBV6-5 and TRBJ1-5; D unresolved. Trimming pared 4 bases from V and 12 bases from J, leaving 22 bases between. CDR1 MNHEY and CDR2 SVGAGI come from the germline V gene. The CDR3 spans 15 residues. The CDR3: CASSLYRASPKDQHF. The CDR3, as DNA: TGTGCCAGCAGTTTATACCGGGCCAGCCCGAAAGACCAGCATTTT.

The gene calls are TRBV9 and TRBJ2-5; D might be TRBD1 (7 bases). Trimming shortened V by 4 bases and J by 1 base, and 11 bases separated the two germline ends. CDR1 is SGDLS, CDR2 YYNGEE, per germline. The CDR3 sequence is 14 residues long. CDR3 residues: CASSNQGGQETQYF. For the CDR3, the DNA is TGTGCCAGCAGCAATCAGGGGGGCCAAGAGACCCAGTACTTC.

J is TRBJ2-5 and V is TRBV30; 12 positions agree with TRBD2. The J call is in doubt because the DNA end fits TRBJ2-7 better. From germline, CDR1 is GTSNPN and CDR2 SVGIG (reference sequence). The CDR3 totals 17 residues. CDR3 protein: CAWSVLPTSGRFYEQYF. The CDR3 DNA reads TGTGCCTGGAGTGTACTACCAACTAGCGGGAGGTTCTACGAGCAGTACTTC.

The J gene is TRBJ2-4, the V gene TRBV19; D gene unclear. From germline, CDR1 is LNHDA and CDR2 SQIVND (reference sequence). With 0 bases removed from V and 2 bases from J, the gap between germline ends came to 8 bases. The CDR3 is 15 amino acids. The CDR3 coding sequence is TGTGCCAGTAGTATAGATGGGGTTCCCAAAAACATTCAGTACTTC. Translated: CASSIDGVPKNIQYF.

The chain combines TRBV15 with TRBJ1-3; no firm D call. The germline CDR1 and CDR2 sequences are LNHNV and YYDKDF (reference sequence). V was shortened by 2 bases and J by 0 bases, with 5 bases between the two germline ends. CDR3 length equals 14 residues. The CDR3 coding sequence is TGTGCCACCAGCAGACTAAGCTCTGGAAACACCATATATTTT. Protein: CATSRLSSGNTIYF.

The chain is built from TRBV7-9 and TRBJ2-5; 7 positions agree with TRBD1. Germline V gene sequence: CDR1 SEHNR, CDR2 FQNEAQ (reference sequence). The CDR3 contains 13 residues. V lost 4 bases to trimming and J lost 2 bases; unmatched junction nucleotides: 1. Written as DNA, the CDR3 is TGTGCCAGCAGCTGGACAGGACAAGAGACCCAGTACTTC. It translates to CASSWTGQETQYF.